The source of this T cell receptor beta chain is a study of cytomegalovirus exposure and HLA in healthy donors. Researchers ran the PCR with 60 Vbeta and 13 Jbeta primers. Sequenced by immunoSEQ multiplex PCR; TCRdb stores in-frame clones only, minus some. The sample lists over 95,000 clones, 67% occurring once. Germline loops: CDR1 SGHRS, CDR2 YFSETQ. The CDR3 consists of 17 residues. V was clipped by 4 bases and J by 1 base; unmatched bases: 8. The TCR sequence derives from a man aged 18 to 29 in good health and CMV-seropositive. Sequencing was carried out using PBMCs. V and J are TRBV5-1 and TRBJ2-3, with TRBD2 matching over 11 bases. CDR3 bases: TGCGCCAGCAGCCAAACCCTACTAGCGGGGGGCACAGATACGCAGTATTTT. Residues: CASSQTLLAGGTDTQYF.